These T cell receptor beta chains were read from a single sample in a study of cytomegalovirus exposure and HLA in healthy donors. Libraries were prepared by immunoSEQ multiplex PCR; TCRdb keeps only in-frame clonotypes and omits some of them. The repertoire table contains approximately 70,000 clones. The specimen was PBMCs. These receptor sequences come from a woman in her 40s in good health and CMV-seropositive. Both conserved end residues are part of each CDR3. Each record gives: D gene, J gene, V gene, CDR3 protein, CDR3 DNA. A D gene is named only where the DNA matches it firmly.

TRBD1	TRBJ2-5	TRBV7-9	CASSPDRGQAIPETQYF	TGTGCCAGCAGCCCGGACAGGGGACAGGCAATCCCAGAGACCCAGTACTTC
NA	TRBJ1-1	TRBV19	CASSSTGDTEAFF	TGTGCCAGTAGTTCGACAGGAGATACTGAAGCTTTCTTT
TRBD2	TRBJ2-1	TRBV6-4	CASSDSTSGSNEQFF	TGTGCCAGCAGTGACTCGACTAGCGGGAGCAATGAGCAGTTCTTC
TRBD1	TRBJ1-6	TRBV19	CASARDREGWNSPLHF	TGTGCCAGTGCCCGGGACAGGGAAGGTTGGAATTCACCCCTCCACTTT
NA	TRBJ2-1	TRBV6-5	CASSEDRNEQFF	TGTGCCAGCAGTGAGGACAGAAATGAGCAGTTCTTC
NA	TRBJ1-2	TRBV5-1	CASSLSTGSYYGYTF	TGCGCCAGCAGCTTATCAACAGGGTCGTACTATGGCTACACCTTC
TRBD2	TRBJ2-7	TRBV29-1	CSVREGHSYEQYF	TGCAGCGTTAGGGAGGGTCACTCCTACGAGCAGTACTTC
TRBD1	TRBJ1-4	TRBV4-1	CASRYDGQEYEKLFF	TGCGCCAGCCGCTATGACGGACAGGAGTATGAAAAACTGTTTTTT
NA	TRBJ1-2	TRBV19	CASRSSMRDWDGYTF	TGTGCCAGTAGATCCTCCATGAGGGATTGGGATGGCTACACCTTC
NA	TRBJ2-5	TRBV30	CAWSDLRQETQYF	TGTGCCTGGAGTGACCTTCGGCAAGAGACCCAGTACTTC
TRBD2	TRBJ2-3	TRBV18	CASSPGTSGSGRLADTQYF	TGTGCCAGCTCACCTGGGACTAGCGGGAGCGGGAGGCTGGCAGATACGCAGTATTTT
TRBD2	TRBJ2-7	TRBV19	CASSRTSEGVYEQYF	TGTGCCAGTAGCCGGACTAGCGAAGGGGTCTACGAGCAGTACTTC
TRBD1	TRBJ2-1	TRBV28	CASSLGTGANEQFF	TGTGCCAGCAGTCTAGGGACAGGGGCCAATGAGCAGTTCTTC
TRBD1	TRBJ1-1	TRBV27	CASSLAGTGGLEAFF	TGTGCCAGCAGTTTGGCCGGGACAGGGGGTTTGGAAGCTTTCTTT
NA	TRBJ2-3	TRBV5-1	CASNDPGSDTQYF	TGCGCCAGCAACGACCCAGGGTCAGATACGCAGTATTTT
NA	TRBJ1-6	TRBV15	CATSRGRGDYNSPLHF	TGTGCCACCAGCAGAGGGCGAGGCGACTATAATTCACCCCTCCACTTT
NA	TRBJ2-7	TRBV15	CATSAGISYEQYF	TGTGCCACCTCTGCCGGGATCTCCTACGAGCAGTACTTC
NA	TRBJ2-5	TRBV5-1	CASSVSGRQETQYF	TGCGCCAGCAGCGTAAGCGGGCGTCAAGAGACCCAGTACTTC
TRBD2	TRBJ2-7	TRBV11-3	CASSRGGGDSYEQYF	TGTGCCAGCAGCCGGGGGGGCGGGGACTCCTACGAGCAGTACTTC
NA	TRBJ1-1	TRBV28	CASSPMGRLDTEAFF	TGTGCCAGCAGTCCTATGGGGCGACTGGACACTGAAGCTTTCTTT
NA	TRBJ2-2	TRBV19	CASSLQAYTGELFF	TGTGCCAGTAGCTTACAGGCTTACACCGGGGAGCTGTTTTTT
NA	TRBJ1-3	TRBV6-5	CASRQAGNTIYF	TGTGCCAGCAGACAGGCTGGAAACACCATATATTTT
TRBD1	TRBJ1-2	TRBV19	CASSYRGEYGYTF	TGTGCCAGTTCCTACAGGGGCGAGTATGGCTACACCTTC
NA	TRBJ1-3	TRBV14	CASSHTGNTIYF	TGTGCCAGCAGCCATACTGGAAACACCATATATTTT
NA	TRBJ2-1	TRBV2	CASPHPSKNEQFF	TGTGCCAGCCCCCACCCTAGTAAGAATGAGCAGTTCTTC
TRBD1	TRBJ1-2	TRBV18	CASSKEDRGFGYTF	TGTGCCAGCTCAAAGGAAGACAGGGGATTCGGCTACACCTTC
NA	TRBJ1-2	TRBV6-6	CASSTQRGYTF	TGTGCCAGCAGTACCCAGCGAGGCTACACCTTC
NA	TRBJ2-3	TRBV14	CASSIMAYTQYF	TGTGCCAGCAGCATAATGGCTTATACGCAGTATTTT
NA	TRBJ1-2	TRBV7-2	CASSPDPGLRYGYTF	TGTGCCAGCAGCCCCGACCCGGGACTGCGCTATGGCTACACCTTC
NA	TRBJ2-7	TRBV5-6	CASRLGGVDSYEQYF	TGTGCCAGCAGATTAGGGGGAGTCGACTCCTACGAGCAGTACTTC
TRBD1	TRBJ1-1	TRBV5-4	CASSAGTGGVGTEAFF	TGTGCCAGCAGTGCCGGGACAGGGGGTGTGGGCACTGAAGCTTTCTTT
TRBD1	TRBJ1-5	TRBV2	CASSGRTGGSQPQHF	TGTGCCAGCAGTGGCCGGACAGGGGGCTCTCAGCCCCAGCATTTT
NA	TRBJ2-7	TRBV5-1	CASSRALYSGSYEQYF	TGCGCCAGCAGCCGCGCTCTTTACAGTGGGTCCTACGAGCAGTACTTC
NA	TRBJ1-6	TRBV11-2	CASSLEGAYNSPLHF	TGTGCCAGCAGCTTAGAAGGGGCTTATAATTCACCCCTCCACTTT
NA	TRBJ1-1	TRBV30	CAWTWGGNTEAFF	TGTGCCTGGACCTGGGGGGGGAACACTGAAGCTTTCTTT
TRBD2	TRBJ2-3	TRBV7-2	CASSFESGGADTQYF	TGTGCCAGCAGCTTCGAGAGCGGGGGGGCAGATACGCAGTATTTT
TRBD1	TRBJ1-1	TRBV10-3	CAIRGQDLNTEAFF	TGTGCCATCAGAGGACAGGATTTAAACACTGAAGCTTTCTTT
NA	TRBJ1-5	TRBV15	CATSRERQEPQHF	TGTGCCACCAGCAGAGAACGTCAGGAGCCCCAGCATTTT
NA	TRBJ2-3	TRBV18	CASNDPSGTDTQYF	TGTGCCAGCAATGACCCTAGCGGCACAGATACGCAGTATTTT
TRBD1	TRBJ1-2	TRBV6-4	CASSETGQGVGGYTF	TGTGCCAGCAGTGAAACTGGACAGGGCGTTGGTGGCTACACCTTC
TRBD2	TRBJ2-1	TRBV7-3	CASSLTVSGGSYNEQFF	TGTGCCAGCAGCTTAACGGTTAGCGGGGGCTCCTACAATGAGCAGTTCTTC
TRBD2	TRBJ2-7	TRBV29-1	CSVAGGSYEQYF	TGCAGCGTGGCGGGGGGCTCCTACGAGCAGTACTTC
TRBD2	TRBJ2-3	TRBV7-2	CASSRSSGGAEDTQYF	TGTGCCAGCAGCCGTTCTAGCGGGGGGGCCGAGGATACGCAGTATTTT
NA	TRBJ2-7	TRBV7-9	CASSPYRRKYEQYF	TGTGCCAGCAGCCCTTACAGAAGAAAATACGAGCAGTACTTC
NA	TRBJ2-2	TRBV27	CASSRLDTGELFF	TGTGCCAGCAGTCGTCTAGACACCGGGGAGCTGTTTTTT
TRBD2	TRBJ2-3	TRBV19	CATTTRGVSTDTQYF	TGTGCCACAACTACTCGGGGGGTTAGCACAGATACGCAGTATTTT
NA	TRBJ2-3	TRBV19	CASRPGYGIVTDTQYF	TGTGCCAGCAGACCGGGATACGGGATCGTCACAGATACGCAGTATTTT